This T cell receptor (beta chain) was sequenced in a study of blood T cell repertoires in COVID-19. Study-wide context: Specimens from acute and convalescent COVID-19 originated in the United States, Italy and Spain. In each case, the material was cDNA or gDNA derived from T cells, B-cell-depleted T cells, or PBMCs.

Under the authors' procedure: Counts of nucleated cells, estimated from reference gene primer amplification, were obtained. Profiled with immunoSEQ multiplex PCR; TCRdb holds only in-frame clones, not every one. V and J calls and clone size are as listed in that table; D and trimming were resolved from the DNA. The sample yields about 21,000 clones, roughly 91% seen once. This clone was found once. J gave up 3 bases and V 1 base, and 3 bases lay outside the gene matches. CDR1 SGHAT and CDR2 FQDESV come from the germline V gene (reference sequence). This CDR3 region has 14 residues. Specimen: peripheral blood. The V call is TRBV11-1, the J call TRBJ2-7; 7 nucleotides match TRBD1. The sequence derives from a man between 65 and 85 years old with active COVID-19. The DNA of the CDR3 is TGTGCCAGCAGCTTAGGGACAGGCTACTACGAGCAGTACTTC. Translating gives CASSLGTGYYEQYF.